The following is a T cell receptor (beta chain) sequence with its context. Its antigen is unidentified. This sample was taken from a study of shared clonotypes between healthy human individuals. Assay execution took place at the deep level. Produced via immunoSEQ multiplex PCR; TCRdb's table is partial and in-frame only. The sample yields approximately 840,000 clones, roughly 96% seen once. General observations from the study: The naive CD4 repertoires of four donors were compared, and roughly 5.1% of clonotypes were shared. What naive subsets generally showed was a larger estimated richness than memory subsets showed.

CD8 cells regarded as naive lacked CD45RO, were positively chosen for CCR7, and omitted terminally differentiated effector memory CD45RA+ cells. The CDR3 is 14 residues long. V shed 8 bases and J 6 bases; nucleotides not matched to a gene: 8. CDR1 and CDR2 (germline): SGHVS, FQNEAQ. The sample taken for sequencing was naive CD8+ T cells sorted from blood. This sequence originates from a man younger than 40 in good health. The chain uses TRBV7-8 and TRBJ2-1; 9 bases match TRBD2. The CDR3 reads CASSVAGVSNEQFF. The CDR3 region has the DNA TGTGCCAGCTCTGTAGCGGGAGTGTCCAATGAGCAGTTCTTC.